Presented here are 30 T cell receptor beta chains from one specimen sequenced in a study of beta chain features in type 1 diabetes. The sequenced template was cDNA made from the entire isolated RNA. Data came from immunoSEQ multiplex PCR; TCRdb stores just in-frame clones and leaves some out. Of about 220,000 clones listed, approximately 10% are singletons. The sample comprised central memory CD4+ T cells from blood. The receptors here all came from a man aged 18 to 35 in good health.

This clone has at least ten counts. The V and J genes are TRBV13 and TRBJ2-3; TRBD2 is a possible D gene (5 bases). V was cut by 3 bases and J by 10 bases, with 11 bases left in between. The CDR3 has 12 amino acids. Germline V gives CDR1 PRHDT, CDR2 FYEKMQ (reference sequence). The CDR3 is CASSLAGLAQYF. In DNA, the CDR3 is TGTGCCAGCAGCTTGGCCGGACTCGCGCAGTATTTT.

The sample holds a few counts of this clone. The V call is TRBV30, the J call TRBJ2-5, with 8 bases lining up with TRBD1. The ends lost 5 bases at V and 4 bases at J; junction bases unmatched: 9. CDR3 length equals 14 residues. Germline lookup yields CDR1 GTSNPN and CDR2 SVGIG (reference sequence). The CDR3 nucleotides read TGTGCCTGGGGAACAGGGGGACTTGGAGAGACCCAGTACTTC. Translation gives CAWGTGGLGETQYF. Filled out from reference TRBV30 and TRBJ2-5, the complete variable domain reads SQTIHQWPATLVQPVGSPLSLECTVEGTSNPNLYWYRQAAGRGLQLLFYSVGIGQISSEVPQNLSASRPQDRQFILSSKKLLLSDSGFYLCAWGTGGLGETQYFGPGTRLLVL.

There are a few counts of this clone. The chain links TRBV29-1 to TRBJ2-7; 11 bases align to TRBD2. Trimming at V came to 5 bases and at J to 1 base, leaving 4 bases not matched to a gene. The CDR3 has 14 amino acids. Germline V CDR1 and CDR2: SQVTM, ANQGSEA. DNA for the CDR3: TGCAGCGTTTTATCTAGCGGGAGGTCCTACGAGCAGTACTTC. Translation: CSVLSSGRSYEQYF.

This clone turned up a few times. V is TRBV9 and J is TRBJ2-3; TRBD2 agrees at 10 bases. This CDR3 has 17 residues. Unmatched junction bases numbered 12, after V lost 4 bases and J lost 4 bases. In germline, CDR1 is SGDLS, CDR2 YYNGEE. CDR3 nucleotide sequence: TGTGCCAGCAGCACAAGGCCTCTAGCGGGAGTATCAGATACGCAGTATTTT. This codes for CASSTRPLAGVSDTQYF.

With respect to this clone: A far larger clone is just one base off, so this is likely a read error. The rearrangement uses TRBV29-1 and TRBJ2-7; 9 nucleotides agree with TRBD1. CDR1 is SQVTM, CDR2 ANQGSEA, per germline. The CDR3 length is 13 residues. V gave up 7 bases and J gave up 2 bases; unmatched junction bases: 6. This CDR3 is CSAGQGLAYEQYF. The CDR3, as DNA: TGCAGCGCCGGACAGGGGCTCGCCTACGAGCAGTACTTC.

The CDR3 sequence is CASSLGGRGSYEQYF. CDR3 DNA: TGTGCCAGCAGTTTAGGCGGGAGAGGGTCCTACGAGCAGTACTTC. The V and J genes are TRBV28 and TRBJ2-7, with 7 bases fitting TRBD2. The CDR3 runs to 15 residues. Trimming removed 2 bases from V and 1 base from J; junction bases left unmatched: 5. Germline V gene sequence: CDR1 MDHEN, CDR2 SYDVKM.

This clone showed up just a few times. The chain is built from TRBV5-4 and TRBJ1-2; D is ambiguous. Germline CDR1 is SGHNT and CDR2 is YYREEE (reference sequence). The CDR3 is 14 residues long. V was pared by 4 bases and J by 6 bases, with 16 bases between. This chain's CDR3 is CASSIRPTVDGYTF. DNA of the CDR3: TGTGCCAGCAGCATCAGACCCACAGTGGATGGCTACACCTTC.

This rearrangement joins TRBV5-4 to TRBJ2-3; unclear D gene. V was shortened by 0 bases and J by 3 bases, with 11 bases between the two germline ends. In germline, CDR1 is SGHNT, CDR2 YYREEE (reference sequence). This CDR3 has 15 amino acids. The CDR3: CASSLDGLDTDTQYF. The CDR3 DNA reads TGTGCCAGCAGCTTGGACGGCCTCGATACAGATACGCAGTATTTT. Full variable domain (missing parts from reference TRBV5-4 and TRBJ2-3): ETGVTQSPTHLIKTRGQQVTLRCSSQSGHNTVSWYQQALGQGPQFIFQYYREEENGRGNFPPRFSGLQFPNYSSELNVNALELDDSALYLCASSLDGLDTDTQYFGPGTRLTVL.

The rearrangement uses TRBV25-1 and TRBJ1-1; no clear D. The CDR3 contains 13 residues. Per the germline V gene, CDR1 is MGHDK and CDR2 is SYGVNS. V dropped 7 bases and J dropped 0 bases, with 9 bases sitting between them. The CDR3 loop reads CASTEDLNTEAFF. The CDR3 DNA sequence: TGTGCCAGCACCGAAGACTTGAACACTGAAGCTTTCTTT.

The rearrangement links TRBV7-2 to TRBJ2-3; 10 nucleotides match TRBD2. Trimming removed 1 base from V and 7 bases from J; junction bases left unmatched: 5. The CDR3 is made up of 15 amino acids. Germline CDR1 is SGHTA and CDR2 is FQGNSA. This chain's CDR3 is CASSLGVLAGNTQYF. DNA of the CDR3: TGTGCCAGCAGCTTAGGAGTACTAGCGGGAAATACGCAGTATTTT.

This clone was detected many times. At the DNA level, this CDR3 is encoded by other sequences in the same sample as well. The V call is TRBV30, the J call TRBJ1-5; D not resolved. The germline V gene has CDR1 GTSNPN and CDR2 SVGIG (reference sequence). The CDR3 is 13 amino acids. With 0 bases removed from V and 0 bases from J, the gap between germline ends came to 3 bases. CDR3 protein: CAWSVNSNQPQHF. As DNA, the CDR3 is TGTGCCTGGAGTGTAAATAGCAATCAGCCCCAGCATTTT.

In this sample, this clone turned up a few times. The rearrangement uses TRBV29-1 and TRBJ1-2, with 7 positions matching TRBD1. Looked up from germline, CDR1 is SQVTM and CDR2 is ANQGSEA. The CDR3 is 14 residues long. The trim removed 7 bases at V and 2 bases at J, leaving 10 bases unmatched. The CDR3 loop reads CSGDSGTVNYGYTF. CDR3 coding DNA: TGCAGCGGCGATTCCGGGACAGTGAACTATGGCTACACCTTC.

The rearrangement links TRBV30 to TRBJ1-2; 7 nucleotides line up with TRBD1. V shed 5 bases and J 7 bases; nucleotides not matched to a gene: 10. Germline loops: CDR1 GTSNPN, CDR2 SVGIG (reference sequence). The CDR3 runs to 13 residues. Written as DNA, the CDR3 is TGTGCCTGGGGGCTGAGGGACAGCCGTGGCTACACCTTC. It yields the protein CAWGLRDSRGYTF.

The rearrangement uses TRBV6-5 and TRBJ2-1, with D possibly matching TRBD1 (5 bases). In germline, CDR1 is MNHEY, CDR2 SVGAGI. The CDR3 runs 12 residues. The ends were cut back, 6 bases at V and 10 bases at J, with 13 bases in the middle. The CDR3 bases are TGTGCCAGCAGAAAGCAGGGAAACGAGCAGTTCTTC. Protein: CASRKQGNEQFF.

This clone has more than one count but fewer than ten. The chain carries TRBV5-1 and TRBJ2-3; D possibly matches TRBD1 or TRBD2 (6 bases each). Per germline, CDR1 SGHRS and CDR2 YFSETQ. The CDR3 runs 13 residues. Trimming left V 7 bases short and J 1 base short, with 10 bases between. CDR3: CASSGAGTDTQYF. The DNA of the CDR3 is TGCGCCAGCTCGGGGGCGGGCACAGATACGCAGTATTTT.

This clone was seen more than once but under ten times. This chain uses TRBV5-1 with TRBJ2-5, with 9 positions matching TRBD1. Germline CDR1 SGHRS, CDR2 YFSETQ. The J segment lost 5 bases and the V segment lost 0 bases, leaving 5 bases of the junction unmatched. The CDR3 sequence is 15 residues long. CDR3 region: CASSLGDRERETQYF. In DNA, the CDR3 is TGCGCCAGCAGCTTGGGGGACAGGGAGCGGGAGACCCAGTACTTC.

This chain joins TRBV14 and TRBJ1-1; D is undetermined. Trimming removed 1 base from V and 3 bases from J, with 12 bases in between. The CDR3 has 15 amino acids. The germline CDR1 and CDR2 sequences are SGHDN and FVKESK. CDR3 protein: CASSQAAGWDTEAFF. CDR3 bases: TGTGCCAGCAGCCAAGCGGCAGGTTGGGACACTGAAGCTTTCTTT.

This chain links TRBV18 with TRBJ2-1; no clear D. The V end was cut by 3 bases, the J end by 9 bases, with 18 bases between. Per the germline V gene, CDR1 is KGHSH and CDR2 is LQKENI. The CDR3 sequence is 15 residues long. Written as DNA, the CDR3 is TGTGCCAGCTCACCTTACCGCGCCCCCATGGGTGAGCAGTTCTTC. Its protein product is CASSPYRAPMGEQFF.

The CDR3 DNA sequence: TGTGCCAGCAGTTACTCGGGGACCAAGTACGAGCAGTACTTC. Translation: CASSYSGTKYEQYF. V is TRBV6-5 and J is TRBJ2-7, with D perhaps being TRBD1 or TRBD2 (5 bases each). There are 14 residues in the CDR3. Deletions cut 0 bases from V and 4 bases from J, with 10 bases between. Looked up from germline, CDR1 is MNHEY and CDR2 is SVGAGI.

The chain couples TRBV7-2 to TRBJ2-1, with 7 bases fitting TRBD1. This CDR3 is 14 amino acids long. In germline, CDR1 is SGHTA, CDR2 FQGNSA. Trimming took 5 bases from V and 7 from J; bases not matched to a gene: 8. The CDR3 region is CASSRDRGRNEQFF. The CDR3 region has the DNA TGTGCCAGCAGCCGGGACAGAGGGAGAAATGAGCAGTTCTTC.

In its sample, this clone was seen a few times. The V call is TRBV20-1, the J call TRBJ2-3; TRBD1 agrees at 8 bases. V shed 4 bases, J shed 6 bases, and the junction held 0 bases outside the gene matches. Germline lookup yields CDR1 DFQATT and CDR2 SNEGSKA (reference sequence). CDR3 length: 11 amino acids. CDR3 DNA: TGCAGTGCTAACAGGGGGGATACGCAGTATTTT. It specifies CSANRGDTQYF.

This clone was found a few times. The chain has TRBV5-1 and TRBJ2-1; 7 bases align to TRBD1. The CDR3 consists of 15 residues. In germline, CDR1 is SGHRS, CDR2 YFSETQ. With 3 bases clipped from V and 6 bases from J, the junction kept 9 bases outside the gene matches. CDR3 coding DNA: TGCGCCAGCAGCTCTGACAGGGTGTGGGGCAATGAGCAGTTCTTC. Amino acids: CASSSDRVWGNEQFF.

This clone has a handful of counts. The chain combines TRBV7-9 with TRBJ2-5; D is unresolved. The CDR3 runs 12 residues. The V end was cut by 3 bases, the J end by 4 bases, with 6 bases between. Germline V gene data show CDR1 as SEHNR and CDR2 as FQNEAQ (reference sequence). The CDR3 is CASSFGIETQYF. CDR3 in DNA: TGTGCCAGCAGCTTTGGAATAGAGACCCAGTACTTC.

This chain joins TRBV6-1 and TRBJ2-1; 9 nucleotides align to TRBD1. CDR1 and CDR2 from the germline V gene are MNHNS and SASEGT. The CDR3 is made up of 15 amino acids. J lost 9 bases, V lost 6 bases, and 12 bases had no gene match. The CDR3 DNA is TGTGCCAGCAGGGCGGACAGGGGACTTTTGGGTGAGCAGTTCTTC. The encoded protein is CASRADRGLLGEQFF.

This clone was seen more than once but under ten times. The chain uses TRBV5-1 and TRBJ2-1, with 8 positions matching TRBD1. Looked up from germline, CDR1 is SGHRS and CDR2 is YFSETQ. The CDR3 runs 14 residues. Trimming cost V 3 bases and J 4 bases; bases outside gene matches: 3. The DNA for the CDR3 is TGCGCCAGCAGCTCGGACAGGGTTTACAATGAGCAGTTCTTC. This encodes CASSSDRVYNEQFF.

The chain combines TRBV7-2 with TRBJ2-5; 7 bases align to TRBD2. Trimming cost V 5 bases and J 1 base; bases outside gene matches: 13. The CDR3 sequence is 17 residues long. Germline V gives CDR1 SGHTA, CDR2 FQGNSA. CDR3 DNA sequence: TGTGCCAGCAGCAAAGGGGTCCAGCGGGGACTCCAAGAGACCCAGTACTTC. Its translation is CASSKGVQRGLQETQYF.

A few counts support this clone. The chain is built from TRBV25-1 and TRBJ1-5; D gene unclear. Germline-derived CDR1 and CDR2 are MGHDK and SYGVNS. CDR3 length: 14 residues. The V end was cut by 1 base, the J end by 5 bases, with 9 bases between. This CDR3 is CASSESIDYQPQHF. In nucleotides, the CDR3 is TGTGCCAGCAGTGAATCTATTGACTATCAGCCCCAGCATTTT.

This chain joins TRBV30 and TRBJ2-1, with D perhaps assigned TRBD1 or TRBD2 (6 bases each). The CDR3 is 15 residues long. Per the germline V gene, CDR1 is GTSNPN and CDR2 is SVGIG (reference sequence). Trimming pared 2 bases from V and 2 bases from J, leaving 13 bases between. The CDR3 here is CAWSTTRGPYNEQFF. The CDR3 DNA is TGTGCCTGGAGTACCACACGGGGGCCCTACAATGAGCAGTTCTTC.

In the case of this clone: An end of the junction does not agree with germline; a read error may underlie this. The rearrangement joins TRBV4-3 to TRBJ2-4, with D possibly being TRBD1 (5 bases). Looked up from germline, CDR1 is LGHNA and CDR2 is YSLEER. The CDR3 totals 14 residues. CDR3 sequence reads: CASSQEIGSWGLGF. DNA for the CDR3: TGCGCCAGCAGCCAAGAGATCGGGTCTTGGGGCTTGGGCTTC.

The genes are TRBV9 and TRBJ1-3; D remains ambiguous. CDR3 length: 13 residues. With 3 bases removed from V and 2 bases from J, the gap between germline ends came to 6 bases. The germline gives CDR1 SGDLS, CDR2 YYNGEE. The CDR3 loop reads CASSEGPGNTIYF. As DNA, the CDR3 is TGTGCCAGCAGCGAGGGCCCTGGAAACACCATATATTTT. Supplemented by reference TRBV9 and TRBJ1-3, the full variable domain reads DSGVTQTPKHLITATGQRVTLRCSPRSGDLSVYWYQQSLDQGLQFLIQYYNGEERAKGNILERFSAQQFPDLHSELNLSSLELGDSALYFCASSEGPGNTIYFGEGSWLTVV.